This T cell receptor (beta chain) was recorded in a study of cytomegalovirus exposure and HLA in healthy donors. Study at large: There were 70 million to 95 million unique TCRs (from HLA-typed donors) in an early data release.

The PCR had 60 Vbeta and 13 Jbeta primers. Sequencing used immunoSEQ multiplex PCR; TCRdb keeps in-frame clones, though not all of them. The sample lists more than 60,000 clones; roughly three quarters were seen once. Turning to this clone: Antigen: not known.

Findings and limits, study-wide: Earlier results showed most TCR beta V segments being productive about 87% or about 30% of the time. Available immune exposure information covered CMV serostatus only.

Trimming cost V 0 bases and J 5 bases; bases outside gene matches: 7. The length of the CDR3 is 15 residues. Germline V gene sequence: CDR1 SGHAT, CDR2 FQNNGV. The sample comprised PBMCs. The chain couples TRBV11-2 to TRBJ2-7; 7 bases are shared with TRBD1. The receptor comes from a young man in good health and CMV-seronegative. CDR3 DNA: TGTGCCAGCAGCTTAGAGCAGGGGGTCTTGAACGAGCAGTACTTC. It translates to CASSLEQGVLNEQYF.